This T cell receptor (beta chain) was observed in a study of cytomegalovirus exposure and HLA in healthy donors. The CDR3 runs 14 residues. The germline V gene has CDR1 GTSNPN and CDR2 SVGIG (reference sequence). J lost 6 bases, V lost 3 bases, and 8 bases had no gene match. In the PCR, 60 Vbeta and 13 Jbeta primers were used. Repertoires were generated with immunoSEQ multiplex PCR, while TCRdb's copy carries only in-frame clones and drops some. The table shows some 77,000 clones, with 80% occurring only once. The chain joins TRBV30 to TRBJ1-5; 7 nucleotides align to TRBD1. Material: PBMCs. The clonotype originates from a man aged 45-65 years in good health and CMV-seropositive. The CDR3 DNA follows: TGTGCCTGGAGAGGCAGGGGGGTAGGTCAGCCCCAGCATTTT. It is translated as CAWRGRGVGQPQHF.